Following are 28 T cell receptor beta chains from one sample sequenced in a study of blood T cell repertoires in COVID-19. Here immunoSEQ multiplex PCR was the method, and the copy in TCRdb shows in-frame clones only, minus some. The data hold around 65,000 clones, with around four fifths observed a single time. The sample taken for sequencing was peripheral blood. The receptors shown here come from a man between 65 and 79 years old with acute or convalescent COVID-19.

J is TRBJ1-2 and V is TRBV6-5; D is unresolved. CDR3 length: 13 amino acids. Per germline, CDR1 MNHEY and CDR2 SVGAGI. Trimming pared 4 bases from V and 6 bases from J, leaving 12 bases between. Written as DNA, the CDR3 is TGTGCCAGCAGTTCCCACGCTCAGGATGGCTACACCTTC. Its protein is CASSSHAQDGYTF.

The rearrangement uses TRBV18 and TRBJ2-1, with 11 bases fitting TRBD2. Germline CDR1 and CDR2: KGHSH and LQKENI. Losses at the gene ends were 3 bases for V and 0 bases for J; bases not matched to a gene: 7. The CDR3 extends over 18 amino acids. As DNA, the CDR3 is TGTGCCAGCTCACCGACTAGCGGGGCTCCTAGCTCCTACAATGAGCAGTTCTTC. This gives the protein CASSPTSGAPSSYNEQFF.

A single count supports this clone. CDR3 sequence reads: CATSRKDRGLETQYF. Here the CDR3 DNA reads TGTGCCACCAGCAGAAAGGACAGGGGGTTGGAGACCCAGTACTTC. This chain joins TRBV15 and TRBJ2-5; TRBD1 matches at 10 bases. V dropped 2 bases and J dropped 5; count of bases not matched to a gene: 5. CDR3 size: 15 residues. Per the germline V gene, CDR1 is LNHNV and CDR2 is YYDKDF (reference sequence).

The rearrangement uses TRBV6-5 and TRBJ2-1; 9 bases align to TRBD1. The junction had 8 bases not matched to a gene; V was cut back by 6 bases and J by 5 bases. Looked up from germline, CDR1 is MNHEY and CDR2 is SVGAGI. The CDR3 is 15 residues long. In DNA, the CDR3 is TGTGCCAGCAGCTGGGACAGGGCACTCAACAATGAGCAGTTCTTC. This encodes CASSWDRALNNEQFF.

The chain is built from TRBV6-5 and TRBJ1-1; unclear D gene. The CDR3 length is 16 residues. Trimming took off 0 bases at V and 0 bases at J, with 11 bases between the two ends. CDR1 and CDR2 (germline): MNHEY, SVGAGI. The CDR3 loop reads CASSYSAGLMNTEAFF. CDR3 sequence (DNA): TGTGCCAGCAGTTACTCTGCAGGACTCATGAACACTGAAGCTTTCTTT.

The chain carries TRBV4-2 and TRBJ2-5, with 9 bases identical to TRBD1. The CDR3 extends over 17 amino acids. With V trimmed by 3 bases and J by 3 bases, 11 bases remained unmatched. Germline V lookup: CDR1 LGHNA, CDR2 YNFKEQ. This CDR3 is CASSHRGGDRDEETQYF. In nucleotides, the CDR3 is TGTGCCAGCAGCCACAGAGGTGGGGACAGGGACGAAGAGACCCAGTACTTC.

The V gene is TRBV7-3, the J gene TRBJ2-1, with TRBD2 matching over 11 bases. The CDR3 is made up of 16 amino acids. J lost 15 bases, V lost 2 bases, and 15 bases had no gene match. Germline V gives CDR1 SGHTA, CDR2 FQGTGA. The CDR3 bases are TGTGCCAGCAGCTTAGGGCTAGCGGGGGGCCCTACCCTTCGGTTCTTC. This sequence encodes CASSLGLAGGPTLRFF.

Only one count was recorded for this clone. The rearrangement joins TRBV24-1 to TRBJ2-3; 8 bases are shared with TRBD2. CDR1 is KGHDR, CDR2 SFDVKD, per germline. This CDR3 has 13 amino acids. J lost 9 bases, V lost 4 bases, and 5 bases had no gene match. CDR3 in amino acids: CATSDALAGTQYF. The CDR3 nucleotides are TGTGCCACCAGTGACGCTTTAGCGGGGACGCAGTATTTT.

This rearrangement joins TRBV28 to TRBJ1-1; D may be TRBD1 (5 bases). The CDR3 runs 14 residues. Trimming shortened V by 2 bases and J by 5 bases, and 12 bases separated the two germline ends. Germline CDR1 and CDR2: MDHEN and SYDVKM. In nucleotides, the CDR3 is TGTGCCAGCAGTTTAGGCAGGGTATCTACTGAAGCTTTCTTT. It is translated as CASSLGRVSTEAFF.

The chain combines TRBV4-1 with TRBJ1-3; 8 positions match TRBD1. Germline trimming cut 1 base from V and 0 bases from J; bases unmatched to any gene: 8. CDR1 is MGHRA and CDR2 is YSYEKL in the germline V gene. The CDR3 runs 18 residues. Written as DNA, the CDR3 is TGCGCCAGCAGCCAAGTTGGGACAGGAATGTCCTCTGGAAACACCATATATTTT. It is translated as CASSQVGTGMSSGNTIYF.

The CDR3 bases are TGTGCCAGCAGTCGAGGCAGGGGCTACGAGCAGTACTTC. Residues: CASSRGRGYEQYF. This chain uses TRBV11-2 with TRBJ2-7, with D possibly TRBD1 on 6 matching bases. This CDR3 contains 13 residues. Germline V gene lookup returns CDR1 SGHAT and CDR2 FQNNGV. V was trimmed by 6 bases and J by 3 bases, leaving 12 bases between them.

The chain recombines TRBV4-1 with TRBJ2-1; weak D call: TRBD1 (6 bases). Germline loops: CDR1 MGHRA, CDR2 YSYEKL. The CDR3 spans 14 residues. Trimming took off 8 bases at V and 10 bases at J, with 21 bases between the two ends. The CDR3 bases are TGCGCCAGCTTCCGGGGACATCCGGTTGAGGAGCAGTTCTTC. Translating gives CASFRGHPVEEQFF.

The V call is TRBV5-1, the J call TRBJ2-7; TRBD2 might be the D (5 bases). From germline, CDR1 is SGHRS and CDR2 YFSETQ. Trimming stripped 5 bases from V and 0 bases from J, with 12 bases between. CDR3 length: 14 residues. The CDR3 sequence: CASRTDTSSYEQYF. In DNA form, the CDR3 reads TGCGCCAGCAGAACCGACACTAGCTCCTACGAGCAGTACTTC. Based on the CDR3 plus reference TRBV5-1 and TRBJ2-7, the full variable domain is KAGVTQTPRYLIKTRGQQVTLSCSPISGHRSVSWYQQTPGQGLQFLFEYFSETQRNKGNFPGRFSGRQFSNSRSEMNVSTLELGDSALYLCASRTDTSSYEQYFGPGTRLTVT.

The chain uses TRBV2 and TRBJ1-2; no definite D call. Germline CDR1 SNHLY, CDR2 FYNNEI. The CDR3 is 16 amino acids. Trimming stripped 0 bases from V and 4 bases from J, with 15 bases between. CDR3 sequence (DNA): TGTGCCAGCAGTGAAGCGCGGGGAAGCAGTGGCTATGGCTACACCTTC. Translation: CASSEARGSSGYGYTF.

The chain is built from TRBV3-1 (or the pseudogene TRBV3-2) and TRBJ1-4, with unresolved D. CDR1 and CDR2 from the germline V gene are LGHDT and YNNKEL (reference sequence). There are 16 residues in the CDR3. Trimming removed 0 bases at V and 0 bases at J, with 8 bases between. The CDR3 sequence is CASSQDFSATNEKLFF. The CDR3 nucleotides are TGTGCCAGCAGCCAAGACTTTTCTGCAACTAATGAAAAACTGTTTTTT.

This chain connects TRBV5-1 to TRBJ1-4, with D maybe TRBD1 (6 bases). The CDR3 sequence is 14 residues long. Trimming pared 4 bases from V and 5 bases from J, leaving 12 bases between. From germline, CDR1 is SGHRS and CDR2 YFSETQ. In DNA form, the CDR3 reads TGCGCCAGCAGCCCTGGACAGTTCAATGAAAAACTGTTTTTT. Translated, it gives CASSPGQFNEKLFF.

The CDR3 region is CASSPEGGNNYGYTF. The CDR3 DNA sequence: TGCGCCAGCAGCCCCGAGGGGGGGAATAACTATGGCTACACCTTC. The chain couples TRBV5-1 to TRBJ1-2; weak D call: TRBD1 (6 bases). The CDR3 extends over 15 amino acids. Trimming shortened V by 4 bases and J by 1 base, and 14 bases separated the two germline ends. The germline gives CDR1 SGHRS, CDR2 YFSETQ.

The DNA of the CDR3 is TGTGCCAGCAGTGAAGTGACAGGGAAGAGGAACACCGGGGAGCTGTTTTTT. Encoded protein: CASSEVTGKRNTGELFF. The chain recombines TRBV2 with TRBJ2-2; TRBD1 agrees at 7 bases. Germline CDR1 SNHLY, CDR2 FYNNEI. V dropped 1 base and J dropped 1; count of bases not matched to a gene: 6. The CDR3 runs 17 residues. The variable domain in full, completed from reference TRBV2 and TRBJ2-2, reads EPEVTQTPSHQVTQMGQEVILRCVPISNHLYFYWYRQILGQKVEFLVSFYNNEISEKSEIFDDQFSVERPDGSNFTLKIRSTKLEDSAMYFCASSEVTGKRNTGELFFGEGSRLTVL.

As DNA, the CDR3 is TGCGCCAGCAGCCAAGCGACAGACCGATTATCGGCTTACCGCAATGAGCAGTTCTTC. Translated: CASSQATDRLSAYRNEQFF. The chain carries TRBV4-1 and TRBJ2-1; D is perhaps TRBD1 (5 bases). Germline loops: CDR1 MGHRA, CDR2 YSYEKL. The germline V and J ends were trimmed by 1 base and 6 bases, with 25 bases remaining between them. The CDR3 totals 19 residues.

The chain uses TRBV28 and TRBJ2-2, with D possibly matching TRBD1 (5 bases). V lost 6 bases and J lost 3, with 17 bases in between. The CDR3 extends over 16 amino acids. CDR1 is MDHEN, CDR2 SYDVKM, per germline. CDR3 protein: CASREDSWGDTGELFF. The DNA for the CDR3 is TGTGCCAGCAGGGAAGACAGTTGGGGCGACACCGGGGAGCTGTTTTTT.

This sequence joins TRBV24-1 and TRBJ2-3; D perhaps matches TRBD2 (6 bases). V lost 5 bases to trimming and J lost 5 bases, with 10 bases between them. This CDR3 has 13 residues. CDR1 is KGHDR, CDR2 SFDVKD, per germline. The CDR3 nucleotides are TGTGCCACCAGTGGGTGGGGGGAAGATACGCAGTATTTT. Translated: CATSGWGEDTQYF.

This rearrangement joins TRBV6-6 to TRBJ2-7; 11 bases align to TRBD2. The CDR3 has 15 amino acids. The V and J ends lost 6 bases and 0 bases, in that order; junction bases with no gene match: 4. CDR1 is MNHNY and CDR2 is SVGAGI in the germline V gene (reference sequence). The CDR3 DNA reads as TGTGCCAGCAGCAAGGGACTAGCGGACTCCTACGAGCAGTACTTC. It specifies CASSKGLADSYEQYF.

V is TRBV19 and J is TRBJ1-1; the match to TRBD1 covers 8 bases. The V segment lost 5 bases and the J segment 5 bases; nucleotides outside the gene matches: 7. Looked up from germline, CDR1 is LNHDA and CDR2 is SQIVND (reference sequence). CDR3 length equals 14 residues. As DNA, the CDR3 is TGTGCCAGTAGTCCCTCAGGGGGCGGTACTGAAGCTTTCTTT. This codes for CASSPSGGGTEAFF. Full variable domain (missing parts from reference TRBV19 and TRBJ1-1): DGGITQSPKYLFRKEGQNVTLSCEQNLNHDAMYWYRQDPGQGLRLIYYSQIVNDFQKGDIAEGYSVSREKKESFPLTVTSAQKNPTAFYLCASSPSGGGTEAFFGQGTRLTVV.

The chain uses TRBV19 and TRBJ2-4; 7 bases line up with TRBD1. The germline V gene has CDR1 LNHDA and CDR2 SQIVND (reference sequence). V lost 5 bases to trimming and J lost 0 bases; unmatched junction nucleotides: 7. The CDR3 consists of 16 residues. In DNA, the CDR3 is TGTGCCAGTAGTTCCAGGGGGAGCTTAGCCAAAAACATTCAGTACTTC. This gives the protein CASSSRGSLAKNIQYF.

This clone is a singleton in its sample. The chain employs TRBV7-6 and TRBJ2-5; TRBD2 matches at 7 bases. V was clipped by 3 bases and J by 2 bases; unmatched bases: 6. CDR1 SGHVS and CDR2 FNYEAQ come from the germline V gene. CDR3 length: 15 residues. CDR3 amino acids: CASSFYGGGQETQYF. CDR3 bases: TGTGCCAGCAGCTTTTATGGGGGGGGTCAAGAGACCCAGTACTTC.

The chain employs TRBV23-1 and TRBJ2-1; TRBD1 agrees at 9 bases. TRBV23-1 is an open reading frame whose function is uncertain. Unmatched junction bases numbered 9, after V lost 0 bases and J lost 6 bases. The CDR3 has 17 residues. The DNA for the CDR3 is TGCGCCAGCAGTCAATCGTGGAGGGACAGGGAAGCCAATGAGCAGTTCTTC. This gives the protein CASSQSWRDREANEQFF.

The V and J genes are TRBV7-2 and TRBJ2-5, with 9 positions matching TRBD2. Germline V CDR1 and CDR2: SGHTA, FQGNSA. V lost 4 bases, J lost 4 bases, and 7 bases stayed unmatched. The CDR3 consists of 15 residues. The CDR3 loop is CASSSAGGPAETQYF. CDR3 DNA: TGTGCCAGCAGCTCTGCGGGGGGGCCGGCAGAGACCCAGTACTTC.

The chain is built from TRBV24-1 and TRBJ1-1; 7 positions match TRBD1. Germline V lookup: CDR1 KGHDR, CDR2 SFDVKD. Trimming took 3 bases from V and 0 from J; bases not matched to a gene: 6. The CDR3 is 16 residues long. CDR3 coding DNA: TGTGCCACCAGTGATACATCGGGACAGTTGAACACTGAAGCTTTCTTT. It codes for CATSDTSGQLNTEAFF.